This is a list of T cell receptor beta chains from one sample in a study of CD8 T cells in ankylosing spondylitis. TCRdb reprocessed the 5' RACE reads with MiXCR, giving one entry per CDR3 protein. The table records fewer than 450,000 distinct CDR3 sequences, 15% to 20% of them present only once. Sequencing was done on a sample of blood, either unsorted or a sorted T cell fraction (not recorded which). These receptors were taken from a male donor with ankylosing spondylitis. CDR3s include the opening cysteine and the closing phenylalanine or tryptophan. A D gene is named only where the DNA matches it firmly. The size entry is marked missing in some rows and otherwise reads once, few, many or a size class.

.,.,TRBJ2-1,TRBV20-1,TGCAGTGCTAGGGGCCTAGCCAATGAGCAGTTCTTC,CSARGLANEQFF
.,many,TRBJ2-3,TRBV9,TGTGCCAGCAGCGCCCTGCAGGGCCCAGATACGCAGTATTTT,CASSALQGPDTQYF
.,.,TRBJ1-3,TRBV5-1,TGCGCCAGCAGCTTGGCGCAGCCCGGGGACAACACCATATATTTT,CASSLAQPGDNTIYF
.,.,TRBJ1-2,TRBV6-1,TGTGCCAGCAGCCCGTTGTACTTC,CASSPLYF
.,few,TRBJ1-2,TRBV29-1,TGCAGCGTTGTGGGTGCCGGCTACACCTTC,CSVVGAGYTF
.,.,TRBJ1-1,TRBV20-1,TGCAGTGCTAGAGCGAACTCGGAAACTGAAGCTTTCTTT,CSARANSETEAFF
.,few,TRBJ2-1,TRBV20-1,TGCAGTGCTAGAGATCTTCGGAGGAGCTCCTACAATGAGCAGTTCTTC,CSARDLRRSSYNEQFF
.,.,TRBJ1-5,TRBV6-5,TGTGCCAGCAGTTCCGACAGCCTAAATCAGCCCCAGCATTTT,CASSSDSLNQPQHF
TRBD1,many,TRBJ1-5,TRBV12-3/TRBV12-4,TGTGCCAGCAGTTTCACCACAGGGGACGATCAGCCCCAGCATTTT,CASSFTTGDDQPQHF
TRBD2,.,TRBJ2-1,TRBV2,TGTGCCAGCAGAGCGGGGAGCCCGAGGGAGCAGTTCTTC,CASRAGSPREQFF
.,few,TRBJ2-2,TRBV6-5,TGTGCCAGCAGTTACTCCAACAGGGTCGCCGGGGAGCTGTTTTTT,CASSYSNRVAGELFF
TRBD1,few,TRBJ1-5,TRBV19,TGTGCCAGTAGTATAACGGCAGGGGGTAGGCAGCCCCAGCATTTT,CASSITAGGRQPQHF
.,.,TRBJ2-7,TRBV5-1,TGCGCCAGCAGCTCGGGAACCGGCGTCTCCTACGAGCAGTACTTC,CASSSGTGVSYEQYF
.,.,TRBJ1-3,TRBV15,TGTGCCATCGGACCGGGAGACTCTGGAAACACCATATATTTT,CAIGPGDSGNTIYF
.,few,TRBJ2-3,TRBV5-1,TGCGCCAGCAGCTTGGTCCAGGGGGGGTCAGATACGCAGTATTTT,CASSLVQGGSDTQYF
TRBD1,few,TRBJ1-4,TRBV28,TGTGCCAGCAGACAGGGGAAGGAAAAACTGTTTTTT,CASRQGKEKLFF
.,many,TRBJ2-1,TRBV7-2,TGTGCCAGCAGTTTAGGTCAGGGCTCCTACAATGAGCAGTTCTTC,CASSLGQGSYNEQFF
.,few,TRBJ2-2,TRBV7-9,TGTGCCAGCAGGCCCGGGGAGCTGTTTTTT,CASRPGELFF
.,.,TRBJ1-3,TRBV3-1,TGTGCCAGCAGCCAAGATCTTACAGCCTCTGGAAACACCATATATTTT,CASSQDLTASGNTIYF
TRBD2,many,TRBJ2-5,TRBV4-1,TGCGCCAGCAGCCAAGAAAGGACTAGCGGGGGGGCCCTGGAGACCCAGTACTTC,CASSQERTSGGALETQYF
.,.,TRBJ2-1,TRBV27,TGTGCCAGCAGTTTAGGGTGGACCAACACACACAATGAGCAGTTCTTC,CASSLGWTNTHNEQFF
.,.,TRBJ2-3,TRBV11-3,TGTGCCAGCAGCCCCTCGGAGTACAGAAACACAGATACGCAGTATTTT,CASSPSEYRNTDTQYF
.,.,TRBJ2-6,TRBV27,TGTGCCAGCAGGGAAAGGGGTTCTGGGGCCAACGTCCTGACTTTC,CASRERGSGANVLTF
.,many,TRBJ1-2,TRBV29-1,TGCAGCGCCAAGGTGTCCGGGGCTGGGGGCTATGGCTACACCTTC,CSAKVSGAGGYGYTF
TRBD2,few,TRBJ2-3,TRBV12-3/TRBV12-4,TGTGCCAGCAGCGAAAGACTAGCGGGAGGGCCCACAGATACGCAGTATTTT,CASSERLAGGPTDTQYF
.,.,TRBJ2-2,TRBV28,TGTGCCAGCATCACGGTCGGGGACACCGGGGAGCTGTTTTTT,CASITVGDTGELFF
TRBD1,.,TRBJ2-5,TRBV5-4,TGTGCCAGCAGCCCGTCGGGACAGCGCGAGACCCAGTACTTC,CASSPSGQRETQYF
.,.,TRBJ1-1,TRBV12-3/TRBV12-4,TGTGCCAGCAGTTTATCCGGGTCAGCTTTCTTT,CASSLSGSAFF
.,few,TRBJ2-1,TRBV6-5,TGTGCCAGCAGTACCCGGGGCTTGAGTCAGTTCTTC,CASSTRGLSQFF
.,many,TRBJ2-7,TRBV28,TGTGCCAGCAGTTTCCGTGGTGGGAGGGACAACTACGAGCAGTACTTC,CASSFRGGRDNYEQYF
.,.,TRBJ1-4,TRBV5-5,TGTGCCAGCAGCTGGTTTGCAACTAATGAAAAACTGTTTTTT,CASSWFATNEKLFF
.,.,TRBJ2-4,TRBV3-1,TGTGCCAGCAGCTCCCGGGGTAGGGAGATTCAGTACTTC,CASSSRGREIQYF
TRBD1,.,TRBJ1-2,TRBV29-1,TGCAGCTCTGGACAGGGGGCTTATGGCTACACCTTC,CSSGQGAYGYTF
TRBD1,many,TRBJ2-7,TRBV20-1,TGCAGTGCTAGAGATTTGAGACAGGGGGCATACGAGCAGTACTTC,CSARDLRQGAYEQYF
.,.,TRBJ1-3,TRBV7-6,TGTGCCAGCAGCTTGATGGCAGGGCCAGGAAACACCATATATTTT,CASSLMAGPGNTIYF
TRBD2,.,TRBJ2-5,TRBV4-1,TGCGCCAGCAGACCCGGGGGGGCCGAAGAGACCCAGTACTTC,CASRPGGAEETQYF
TRBD1,.,TRBJ1-1,TRBV11-2,TGTGCCAGCAGCATCCACCCCGGGACAGTCAACACTGAAGCTTTCTTT,CASSIHPGTVNTEAFF